These 5 T cell receptor beta chains share one sample of origin, sequenced in a study of circulating CD8 cells and anti-PD-1 response in melanoma. Four subsets defined by PD-1 and/or TIGIT were sorted from live CD3+CD8+TCRalphabeta+ cells. TCR libraries were prepared from roughly 14 ng of total RNA with the QIAseq Immune Repertoire TCR panel. Using its own MiXCR run on the reads, TCRdb lists one record per CDR3 protein. In the table there are almost 1,000 distinct CDR3 sequences, around a tenth of which are singletons. Sequenced here: CD8+ T cells from PBMCs, sampled at baseline or after one month of anti-PD-1 therapy (not recorded which). Receptors were obtained from a human donor with melanoma.

By proportion, this clonotype is medium-sized. This sequence joins TRBV20-1 and TRBJ2-7; D may be TRBD1 or TRBD2 (5 bases each). The V gene lost 6 bases and the J gene lost 3 bases, with 9 bases spanning the gap. This CDR3 is built from 11 residues. Germline V gene data show CDR1 as DFQATT and CDR2 as SNEGSKA (reference sequence). In DNA form, the CDR3 reads TGCAGTGCAAGGGACCTCTACGAGCAGTACTTC. Amino acid sequence: CSARDLYEQYF.

This clonotype has just a few counts. The rearrangement joins TRBV7-9 to TRBJ2-5; 11 nucleotides align to TRBD2. Germline CDR1 reads SEHNR; CDR2 reads FQNEAQ (reference sequence). The V and J ends lost 3 bases and 2 bases, in that order; junction bases with no gene match: 2. CDR3 length equals 15 residues. The DNA for the CDR3 is TGTGCCAGCAGCTTCGGGACTAGCGGACAAGAGACCCAGTACTTC. Translated: CASSFGTSGQETQYF.

By sample fraction, this clonotype is medium-sized. V is TRBV19 and J is TRBJ1-4, with no clear D. This CDR3 is 15 amino acids long. The V gene lost 4 bases and the J gene lost 1 base, with 10 bases spanning the gap. CDR1 LNHDA and CDR2 SQIVND come from the germline V gene (reference sequence). CDR3 nucleotides: TGTGCCAGTAGTAAATACCACGAAACTAATGAAAAACTGTTTTTT. Amino acids: CASSKYHETNEKLFF.

There are a few counts of this clonotype. The chain employs TRBV9 and TRBJ1-5; tentatively, D is TRBD1 (5 bases). V shed 3 bases and J shed 4 bases, with 17 bases lying between them. There are 16 residues in the CDR3. Germline values: CDR1 SGDLS, CDR2 YYNGEE. DNA for the CDR3: TGTGCCAGCAGCGAGGGACTCACCGCGGGGAATCAGCCCCAGCATTTT. Its protein is CASSEGLTAGNQPQHF.

This clonotype is labeled as medium-sized. J is TRBJ1-4 and V is TRBV5-5, with a tentative D call TRBD1 (5 bases). The ends were cut back, 2 bases at V and 3 bases at J, with 8 bases in the middle. The CDR3 contains 14 residues. The germline gives CDR1 SGHKS, CDR2 YYEKEE (reference sequence). The CDR3 region is CASSFRVANEKLFF. The CDR3 DNA sequence: TGTGCCAGCAGCTTCAGGGTGGCTAATGAAAAACTGTTTTTT.